This T cell receptor beta chain was retrieved from a study of OX40 agonist ivuxolimab in advanced cancers. TCRdb's table, derived via immunoSEQ multiplex PCR, lists solely in-frame clones and lacks some. The data show approximately 82,000 clones, just under 95% seen once. V lost 6 bases, J lost 1 base, and 15 bases lay in between. The V gene's germline CDR1 is MNHEY and CDR2 SMNVEV (reference sequence). The CDR3 extends over 15 amino acids. The clonotype comes from an adult with an advanced solid tumor such as melanoma, head and neck, liver or kidney cancer. Source: CD4+ or CD8+ T cells sorted from blood, taken in a trial of the OX40 agonist ivuxolimab. This chain links TRBV27 with TRBJ1-2, with D perhaps matching TRBD1 (6 bases). The CDR3 DNA is TGTGCCAGCAGAAATGCACAGGGCGGTAACTATGGCTACACCTTC. Translated, it gives CASRNAQGGNYGYTF.